These 8 T cell receptor beta chains were sequenced from one sample in a study of CD8 T cells in ankylosing spondylitis. MiXCR was run by TCRdb on the 5' RACE reads, yielding one entry per CDR3 protein. In the table there are about 160,000 distinct CDR3 sequences, 9.8% of which are singletons. Sequencing was performed on blood, either unsorted or a sorted T cell fraction (not recorded which). These receptors all come from a female donor with ankylosing spondylitis or in good health (not recorded which).

J is TRBJ2-7 and V is TRBV6-2 or TRBV6-3; TRBD2 agrees at 12 bases. The CDR3 contains 15 residues. Losses at the gene ends were 6 bases for V and 5 bases for J; bases not matched to a gene: 8. Germline V gives CDR1 MNHEY, CDR2 SVGEGT. The CDR3, as DNA: TGTGCCAGCAGCCTCGGACTAGCGGGAATCGACGAGCAGTACTTC. Its protein is CASSLGLAGIDEQYF.

V usage is TRBV29-1 and J usage is TRBJ1-5; 7 positions agree with TRBD1. The germline V gene has CDR1 SQVTM and CDR2 ANQGSEA. The CDR3 consists of 15 residues. V shed 4 bases and J 3 bases; nucleotides not matched to a gene: 9. CDR3 residues: CSVGEDRSFNQPQHF. The DNA of the CDR3 is TGCAGCGTTGGAGAGGACAGGTCCTTCAATCAGCCCCAGCATTTT.

A few counts support this clonotype. The CDR3, as DNA: TGTGCCAGCAGCCGAAGCGGGGATAACACCGGGGAGCTGTTTTTT. Its translation: CASSRSGDNTGELFF. The chain recombines TRBV6-1 with TRBJ2-2, with TRBD2 matching 7 bases. The germline V gene encodes CDR1 MNHNS and CDR2 SASEGT. This CDR3 has 15 amino acids. Trimming removed 6 bases from V and 2 bases from J; junction bases left unmatched: 6.

Worth noting for this clonotype: Since a much larger clone is just one base distant, this may be a read error. No conserved phenylalanine or tryptophan ends this CDR3, so it is likely a read error. V usage is TRBV2 and J usage is TRBJ2-2; the D gene is possibly TRBD1 (5 bases). Germline V gives CDR1 SNHLY, CDR2 FYNNEI. CDR3 length equals 15 residues. Trimming left V 7 bases short and J 2 bases short, with 14 bases between. The CDR3 loop is CASIRGMANTGELFL. The CDR3 bases are TGTGCCAGCATTAGGGGAATGGCCAACACCGGGGAGCTGTTTTTG.

V gene TRBV2 combines with J gene TRBJ2-1; either TRBD1 or TRBD2 may supply D (6 bases each). CDR3 size: 14 residues. CDR1 is SNHLY, CDR2 FYNNEI, per germline. V lost 9 bases and J 0 bases, leaving 12 bases between the germline ends. In DNA, the CDR3 is TGTGCCAGGAGGGGGACTGGCTCCTACAATGAGCAGTTCTTC. It is translated as CARRGTGSYNEQFF. Looking up the rest from reference TRBV2 and TRBJ2-1 gives the full variable domain: EPEVTQTPSHQVTQMGQEVILRCVPISNHLYFYWYRQILGQKVEFLVSFYNNEISEKSEIFDDQFSVERPDGSNFTLKIRSTKLEDSAMYFCARRGTGSYNEQFFGPGTRLTVL.

V and J are TRBV7-3 and TRBJ2-7; 8 bases match TRBD2. The CDR3 spans 14 residues. V was pared by 3 bases and J by 2 bases, with 3 bases of the junction left unmatched. Germline CDR1 is SGHTA and CDR2 is FQGTGA. The CDR3 coding sequence is TGTGCCAGCAGCTTGCCGCGGGGGGCCTACGAGCAGTACTTC. It encodes CASSLPRGAYEQYF.

This chain links TRBV27 with TRBJ1-5; no definite D call. Trimming took 6 bases from V and 1 from J, leaving 10 bases between them. The CDR3 runs to 14 residues. Germline CDR1 MNHEY, CDR2 SMNVEV (reference sequence). CDR3 amino acids: CASRPFSSNQPQHF. The DNA of the CDR3 is TGTGCCAGCAGGCCTTTCAGCAGCAATCAGCCCCAGCATTTT.

V is TRBV20-1 and J is TRBJ2-1; D remains ambiguous. The CDR3 consists of 15 residues. Trimming stripped 3 bases from V and 3 bases from J, with 15 bases between. Germline CDR1 DFQATT, CDR2 SNEGSKA (reference sequence). The CDR3 spells CSARSSPGSYNEQFF. CDR3 DNA: TGCAGTGCTAGGAGTTCGCCCGGCAGCTACAATGAGCAGTTCTTC.